A single sample gave rise to the 17 T cell receptor beta chains below, sequenced in a study of OX40 agonist ivuxolimab in advanced cancers. Method: immunoSEQ multiplex PCR; TCRdb's copy keeps in-frame clones and lacks some. The table shows nearly 50,000 clones, with approximately 86% occurring only once. The sample here was CD4+ or CD8+ T cells sorted from blood, taken in a trial of the OX40 agonist ivuxolimab. The receptors originated from an adult with an advanced solid tumor such as melanoma, head and neck, liver or kidney cancer.

J is TRBJ1-2 and V is TRBV7-2, with TRBD1 identical over 9 bases. The J segment lost 4 bases and the V segment lost 5 bases, leaving 5 bases of the junction unmatched. Germline V gene sequence: CDR1 SGHTA, CDR2 FQGNSA. The CDR3 contains 14 residues. CDR3 DNA: TGTGCCAGCAGCGTACAGGGGGCCATCTATGGCTACACCTTC. Protein product: CASSVQGAIYGYTF. The variable domain in full, completed from reference TRBV7-2 and TRBJ1-2, reads GAGVSQSPSNKVTEKGKDVELRCDPISGHTALYWYRQSLGQGLEFLIYFQGNSAPDKSGLPSDRFSAERTGGSVSTLTIQRTQQEDSAVYLCASSVQGAIYGYTFGSGTRLTVV.

J is TRBJ1-2 and V is TRBV6-5; the D gene is possibly TRBD1 (5 bases). V was clipped by 6 bases and J by 4 bases, with 12 bases between them. The CDR3 extends over 13 amino acids. Germline V lookup: CDR1 MNHEY, CDR2 SVGAGI. The CDR3 is CASSRGQSYGYTF. As DNA, the CDR3 is TGTGCCAGCAGCCGCGGACAAAGCTATGGCTACACCTTC.

CDR3 nucleotides: TGTGCCAGCAGCTTAAAACTAGGAAGAGATACGCAGTATTTT. It specifies CASSLKLGRDTQYF. V usage is TRBV7-3 and J usage is TRBJ2-3, with D perhaps matching TRBD2 (5 bases). The CDR3 covers 14 residues. Trimming shortened V by 1 base and J by 5 bases, and 10 bases separated the two germline ends. The germline CDR1 and CDR2 sequences are SGHTA and FQGTGA.

The V and J genes are TRBV6-5 and TRBJ1-2; D is unclear. Germline V CDR1 and CDR2: MNHEY, SVGAGI. The CDR3 runs to 13 residues. Trimming cost V 7 bases and J 5 bases, with 14 bases left between them. Here the CDR3 DNA reads TGTGCCAGCACCCCTGGTATGATGTATGGCTACACCTTC. Translating gives CASTPGMMYGYTF.

The genes are TRBV5-4 and TRBJ2-2, with TRBD1 matching 9 bases. The junction had 11 bases not matched to a gene; V was cut back by 1 base and J by 1 base. Germline lookup yields CDR1 SGHNT and CDR2 YYREEE (reference sequence). The CDR3 has 19 residues. The CDR3 here is CASSLSVTGGYGNTGELFF. The DNA of the CDR3 is TGTGCCAGCAGCTTGTCCGTGACAGGGGGATATGGGAACACCGGGGAGCTGTTTTTT.

V is TRBV18 and J is TRBJ2-5; 11 positions agree with TRBD2. The CDR3 has 15 amino acids. Germline assignment: CDR1 KGHSH and CDR2 LQKENI. V dropped 0 bases and J dropped 5; count of bases not matched to a gene: 2. The CDR3: CASSPPLAGDETQYF. In DNA, the CDR3 is TGTGCCAGCTCACCACCACTAGCGGGAGACGAGACCCAGTACTTC.

This rearrangement joins TRBV7-7 to TRBJ2-5; D not certain. V shed 1 base and J shed 1 base, with 10 bases lying between them. The CDR3 length is 15 residues. Per germline, CDR1 SSHAT and CDR2 FNYEAQ (reference sequence). This CDR3 reads CASSLGPGLQETQYF. The CDR3 nucleotides are TGTGCCAGCAGCTTAGGTCCGGGTCTCCAAGAGACCCAGTACTTC.

CDR3 sequence reads: CASSLSTSIFSTDTQYF. The CDR3 nucleotides read TGCGCCAGCAGCTTGTCCACGAGCATCTTTAGCACAGATACGCAGTATTTT. The chain couples TRBV5-1 to TRBJ2-3; no reliable D call. The CDR3 has 17 residues. Germline loops: CDR1 SGHRS, CDR2 YFSETQ. The germline V and J ends were trimmed by 1 base and 0 bases, with 15 bases remaining between them.

This rearrangement joins TRBV10-3 to TRBJ1-5, with D possibly being TRBD1 (6 bases). Germline CDR1 ENHRY, CDR2 SYGVKD. The germline V and J ends were trimmed by 10 bases and 0 bases, with 10 bases remaining between them. The CDR3 is 13 amino acids. The CDR3 reads CATRQDSNQPQHF. The DNA of the CDR3 is TGTGCCACCAGACAGGATAGCAATCAGCCCCAGCATTTT.

This chain joins TRBV7-2 and TRBJ2-1; no reliable D call. From germline, CDR1 is SGHTA and CDR2 FQGNSA. This CDR3 spans 17 amino acids. V lost 4 bases to trimming and J lost 0 bases, with 16 bases between them. CDR3 coding DNA: TGTGCCAGCAGCTGGACGTATGTCCGAAGCTCCTACAATGAGCAGTTCTTC. Translated: CASSWTYVRSSYNEQFF.

The chain uses TRBV5-1 and TRBJ1-4, with D uncertain. The CDR3 loop spans 14 amino acids. V dropped 4 bases and J dropped 3 bases, with 10 bases sitting between them. Germline CDR1 and CDR2: SGHRS and YFSETQ. The CDR3 DNA reads TGCGCCAGCAGCAACGGGAACCCTAATGAAAAACTGTTTTTT. This translates into CASSNGNPNEKLFF.

The chain recombines TRBV7-8 with TRBJ2-7, with D maybe TRBD2 (5 bases). Trimming shortened V by 1 base and J by 2 bases, and 9 bases separated the two germline ends. CDR1 and CDR2 (germline): SGHVS, FQNEAQ. The CDR3 covers 14 residues. CDR3 residues: CASSLGTVPYEQYF. In nucleotides, the CDR3 is TGTGCCAGCAGCTTAGGGACTGTCCCCTACGAGCAGTACTTC.

This clone was seen only once. The rearrangement joins TRBV5-6 to TRBJ1-2; D not certain. V was shortened by 4 bases and J by 6 bases, with 16 bases between the two germline ends. The CDR3 is made up of 14 amino acids. Germline V gene data show CDR1 as SGHDT and CDR2 as YYEEEE. CDR3 region: CASSASSPLHGYTF. In nucleotides, the CDR3 is TGTGCCAGCAGCGCCTCGTCCCCGCTCCATGGCTACACCTTC.

The rearrangement joins TRBV5-4 to TRBJ1-1; the D is unclear. Germline V gene sequence: CDR1 SGHNT, CDR2 YYREEE (reference sequence). The germline V and J ends were trimmed by 0 bases and 1 base, with 10 bases remaining between them. CDR3 size: 15 residues. This CDR3 is CASSLVFRGNTEAFF. CDR3 bases: TGTGCCAGCAGCTTGGTCTTTCGGGGGAACACTGAAGCTTTCTTT.

The chain links TRBV4-2 to TRBJ2-1; 8 nucleotides agree with TRBD2. Losses at the gene ends were 0 bases for V and 8 bases for J; bases not matched to a gene: 3. Germline V gives CDR1 LGHNA, CDR2 YNFKEQ. The CDR3 extends over 14 amino acids. CDR3: CASSQEAGEYEQFF. The CDR3, as DNA: TGTGCCAGCAGCCAAGAAGCGGGAGAGTATGAGCAGTTCTTC.

The gene calls are TRBV6-6 and TRBJ2-7; D gene uncertain. Trimming took off 6 bases at V and 0 bases at J, with 15 bases between the two ends. Looked up from germline, CDR1 is MNHNY and CDR2 is SVGAGI (reference sequence). The CDR3 is 15 residues long. CDR3 coding DNA: TGTGCCAGCAGCTTAAGTAGGAAGAGCTCCTACGAGCAGTACTTC. This codes for CASSLSRKSSYEQYF.

The chain is built from TRBV7-9 and TRBJ2-1; D is undetermined. The CDR3 length is 11 residues. Looked up from germline, CDR1 is SEHNR and CDR2 is FQNEAQ (reference sequence). Trimming took 0 bases from V and 15 from J, leaving 9 bases between them. The CDR3 is CASSLAGWGFF. In nucleotides, the CDR3 is TGTGCCAGCAGCTTAGCAGGGTGGGGGTTCTTC.